Detailed here is one T cell receptor beta chain. The V gene's germline CDR1 is SGHDT and CDR2 YYEEEE. Trimming took 2 bases from V and 8 from J; bases not matched to a gene: 20. The CDR3 spans 19 residues. This sample is drawn from a study of identifying expanded T cells in peripheral blood. The assay was immunoSEQ multiplex PCR, and TCRdb's table has in-frame clones only and misses some. Here the sample spans 100,000 to 150,000 clones, about 88% being singletons. The receptor comes from a person aged 18 to 70 in good health. The sample was blood. This rearrangement joins TRBV5-6 to TRBJ2-1; 9 nucleotides line up with TRBD1. CDR3 sequence reads: CASSFFTGGGRIGYDEQFF. DNA for the CDR3: TGTGCCAGCAGCTTTTTTACAGGGGGCGGGCGAATCGGGTACGATGAGCAGTTCTTC.